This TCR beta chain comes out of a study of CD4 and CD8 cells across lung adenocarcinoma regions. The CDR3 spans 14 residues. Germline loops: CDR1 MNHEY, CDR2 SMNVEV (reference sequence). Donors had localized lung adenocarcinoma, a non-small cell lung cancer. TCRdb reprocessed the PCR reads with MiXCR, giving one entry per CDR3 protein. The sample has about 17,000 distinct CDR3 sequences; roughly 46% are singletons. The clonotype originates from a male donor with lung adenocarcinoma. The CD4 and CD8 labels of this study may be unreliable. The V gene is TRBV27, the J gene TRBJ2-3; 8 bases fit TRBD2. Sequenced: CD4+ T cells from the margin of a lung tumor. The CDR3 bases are TGTGCGGGCAGCGGGGGCAGGGTCGAAGATACGCAGTATTTT. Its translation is CAGSGGRVEDTQYF.